Detailed here is one T cell receptor (beta chain). Its antigen remains unknown. Libraries were prepared by immunoSEQ multiplex PCR; TCRdb keeps only in-frame clonotypes and omits some of them. The data contain under 300,000 clones, about 86% of them seen just once; the ten biggest clones take up 1.2%. The data stem from a study of cytomegalovirus exposure and HLA in healthy donors. Study-level results: High specificity and sensitivity for cytomegalovirus status were reported for the classifier. Subsequent analysis of the 120 or so validation repertoires found a tendency for first-cohort TCR clusters to co-occur. According to the study, 160 or so TCR beta chains were cytomegalovirus-associated.

The donors were members of the approximately 120-subject validation cohort (separate from the roughly 670-subject first cohort). Sequenced material: PBMCs. The sequence derives from a woman in her twenties or thirties in good health and CMV-seropositive.

This CDR3 is CASGQGLVYEQYF. CDR3 bases: TGTGCCAGCGGCCAGGGACTAGTCTACGAGCAGTACTTC. The rearrangement joins TRBV27 to TRBJ2-7, with TRBD2 identical over 8 bases. Germline CDR1 is MNHEY and CDR2 is SMNVEV (reference sequence). The CDR3 contains 13 residues. J lost 3 bases, V lost 8 bases, and 6 bases had no gene match.